The source of this TCR beta chain is a study of T cells in Graves' hyperthyroidism and ophthalmopathy. Reasons for excluding patients were uncontrolled infection, other autoimmune disease, pregnancy or lactation. Each diagnosis drew on symptoms, thyroxine, TRAb, thyroid ultrasound and orbital computed tomography findings. Template material for amplifying TCR beta CDR3 regions consisted of RNA transcripts. In the first-round RT-PCR of the TCR CDR3, the HTBI primer set was used. Using its own MiXCR run on the multiplex PCR reads, TCRdb lists one record per CDR3 protein. The sample shows about 570,000 distinct CDR3 sequences, around 45% of them seen only once. This clonotype was counted a few times. Its target is unknown. The CDR3 sequence is 13 residues long. CDR1 is SNHLY, CDR2 FYNNEI, per germline. V lost 4 bases to trimming and J lost 5 bases, with 11 bases between them. Study-wide findings and caveats: Most clonotypes that expanded in the thyroid above 0.001 also showed up in blood.

The chain is built from TRBV2 and TRBJ1-2; D not resolved. Source material: peripheral blood or thyroid tissue (not recorded which). The sequence derives from an adult woman with Graves' disease, either hyperthyroidism or ophthalmopathy (not recorded which). Here the CDR3 reads CASSGTSGYGYTF. CDR3 nucleotide sequence: TGTGCCAGCAGTGGGACCTCCGGGTATGGCTACACCTTC.